This T cell receptor (beta chain) is drawn from a study of T cells in Graves' hyperthyroidism and ophthalmopathy. As for the study in general: Before any treatment, at initial diagnosis, peripheral blood was collected.

The junction had 7 bases not matched to a gene; V was cut back by 2 bases and J by 3 bases. The CDR3 is 18 residues long. Germline CDR1 SNHLY, CDR2 FYNNEI. The CDR3 regions of TCR beta were amplified from RNA transcripts. Carried out on the TCR CDR3, a first-round RT-PCR used the HTBI primer set. TCRdb re-called the multiplex PCR reads through MiXCR, storing one row per CDR3 protein. The table shows 360,000 or so distinct CDR3 sequences, with approximately 19% occurring only once. This clonotype came up many times. The sequencing sample was made of blood. The V and J genes are TRBV2 and TRBJ2-5, with 15 positions matching TRBD2. The sequence came from a woman aged 18-35 years with Graves' hyperthyroidism. The CDR3, as DNA: TGTGCCAGCAGTGAAAGGTGGACTAGCGGGGGGGGCAAAGAGACCCAGTACTTC. It codes for CASSERWTSGGGKETQYF.